The 10 T cell receptor beta chains listed next were all sequenced from one sample in a study of T cells in localized non-small cell lung cancer. This table comes from immunoSEQ multiplex PCR, and its TCRdb copy is limited to in-frame clones, with some not included. The repertoire consists of some 26,000 clones, with approximately 90% occurring once and the leading ten covering 2.8%. Sequencing used peripheral blood, obtained before any cancer treatment. These receptor sequences come from a woman aged 18-50 years with stage I lung adenocarcinoma.

This clone was seen a single time. This chain joins TRBV15 and TRBJ2-3; D not resolved. Germline loops: CDR1 LNHNV, CDR2 YYDKDF (reference sequence). V lost 0 bases to trimming and J lost 2 bases, with 15 bases between them. CDR3 length equals 17 residues. The CDR3: CATSRDRRAANTDTQYF. DNA for the CDR3: TGTGCCACCAGCAGAGATCGCAGAGCCGCGAACACAGATACGCAGTATTTT.

The V call is TRBV29-1, the J call TRBJ1-4, with a tentative D call TRBD1 (5 bases). CDR1 SQVTM and CDR2 ANQGSEA come from the germline V gene. Deletions cut 6 bases from V and 2 bases from J, with 10 bases between. This CDR3 has 13 amino acids. The CDR3 loop is CSVEGPTNEKLFF. DNA for the CDR3: TGCAGCGTCGAGGGGCCCACTAATGAAAAACTGTTTTTT.

V is TRBV18 and J is TRBJ2-5, with 7 bases identical to TRBD1. The germline gives CDR1 KGHSH, CDR2 LQKENI. The V gene end was trimmed by 2 bases and the J gene end by 4 bases; junction bases not matched to a gene: 4. The CDR3 runs 14 residues. The CDR3 region is CASSPGTERETQYF. The DNA for the CDR3 is TGTGCCAGCTCACCAGGGACAGAAAGAGAGACCCAGTACTTC. Combining the CDR3 with reference TRBV18 and TRBJ2-5 gives the whole variable domain NAGVMQNPRHLVRRRGQEARLRCSPMKGHSHVYWYRQLPEEGLKFMVYLQKENIIDESGMPKERFSAEFPKEGPSILRIQQVVRGDSAAYFCASSPGTERETQYFGPGTRLLVL.

The chain employs TRBV7-9 and TRBJ2-3; a weak D match, TRBD1 (5 bases). The CDR3 loop spans 13 amino acids. Germline CDR1 and CDR2: SEHNR and FQNEAQ (reference sequence). Trimming took off 2 bases at V and 6 bases at J, with 9 bases between the two ends. CDR3 in amino acids: CASSLPGMDTQYF. For the CDR3, the DNA is TGTGCCAGCAGCTTACCAGGGATGGATACGCAGTATTTT.

This chain joins TRBV5-4 and TRBJ2-1; the match to TRBD2 covers 7 bases. The CDR3 runs 14 residues. The trim removed 2 bases at V and 2 bases at J, leaving 1 base unmatched. The germline gives CDR1 SGHNT, CDR2 YYREEE (reference sequence). For the CDR3, the DNA is TGTGCCAGCAGCTTCCTAGCGGCCTACAATGAGCAGTTCTTC. As protein: CASSFLAAYNEQFF.

Only a few counts were recorded for this clone. The V call is TRBV11-2, the J call TRBJ1-1; D is uncertain. The CDR3 is 13 residues long. The germline V gene encodes CDR1 SGHAT and CDR2 FQNNGV. V gave up 3 bases and J gave up 5 bases, with 10 bases separating them. The CDR3 here is CASSLTTETEAFF. The CDR3, as DNA: TGTGCCAGCAGCTTGACCACGGAGACTGAAGCTTTCTTT.

This clone was observed a handful of times. The chain joins TRBV5-1 to TRBJ2-2; D possibly corresponds to TRBD2 (7 bases). Germline V gene sequence: CDR1 SGHRS, CDR2 YFSETQ. The V end was cut by 0 bases, the J end by 7 bases, with 19 bases between. The CDR3 extends over 17 amino acids. CDR3 DNA sequence: TGCGCCAGCAGCTTGGTGGCGGCCGGCGGGGGCGACGGGGAGCTGTTTTTT. This sequence encodes CASSLVAAGGGDGELFF.

The rearrangement links TRBV10-3 to TRBJ2-3; D not resolved. The V gene lost 3 bases and the J gene lost 2 bases, with 12 bases spanning the gap. The CDR3 length is 15 residues. CDR1 and CDR2 (germline): ENHRY, SYGVKD. CDR3 sequence (DNA): TGTGCCATCAGTGAAGGTCCGGCCTCCACAGATACGCAGTATTTT. As protein: CAISEGPASTDTQYF.

The V call is TRBV6-5, the J call TRBJ2-7, with D possibly being TRBD1 (6 bases). The CDR3 runs to 14 residues. Germline V gene lookup returns CDR1 MNHEY and CDR2 SVGAGI. V gave up 6 bases and J gave up 0 bases, with 12 bases separating them. CDR3 DNA sequence: TGTGCCAGCAGCCGAAGACAGGTCTCCTACGAGCAGTACTTC. Translation: CASSRRQVSYEQYF.

V gene TRBV11-3 combines with J gene TRBJ2-7; a possible D gene is TRBD1 (6 bases). This CDR3 has 14 residues. The V end was cut by 6 bases, the J end by 1 base, with 13 bases between. Germline lookup yields CDR1 SGHNT and CDR2 YENEEA. The CDR3: CASSSSQGSYEQYF. CDR3 nucleotides: TGTGCCAGCAGTAGCTCCCAGGGGTCCTACGAGCAGTACTTC.